This T cell receptor beta chain was captured in a study of blood T cell repertoires in COVID-19. Study summary: Sample material is recorded as cDNA or gDNA derived from T cells, B-cell-depleted T cells, or PBMCs.

Original processing notes: Estimates of nucleated cell counts were drawn from the amplification of reference gene primers. TCRdb's table, derived via immunoSEQ multiplex PCR, lists solely in-frame clones and lacks some. V, J and clone size reflect that table, while D and trimming were determined from the DNA. Among 250,000 to 350,000 clones listed, around 90% were seen once. After removal of 2 bases from V and 2 bases from J, the junction contained 8 bases not matched to a gene. The CDR3 contains 16 residues. Germline loops: CDR1 SGHNT, CDR2 YYREEE (reference sequence). The chain has TRBV5-4 and TRBJ2-3; 7 nucleotides match TRBD1. This TCR derives from a woman aged 45 to 65 who had recovered from COVID-19. The sequenced sample consisted of PBMCs or T cells enriched from blood (not recorded which). The CDR3 nucleotides read TGTGCCAGCAGCTTATTGACAGGGCGGCCCACAGATACGCAGTATTTT. This encodes CASSLLTGRPTDTQYF.